These 8 T cell receptor beta chains were all obtained from the same sample, sequenced in a study of CD8 T cells in Susac syndrome. RNA in amounts of roughly 0.5 to 1 ug was reverse transcribed with random hexamers. TCRdb independently ran MiXCR on the immunoSEQ multiplex PCR reads; one entry per CDR3 protein. The data show tens of thousands of distinct CDR3 sequences, around 94% seen once. The sample was CD8+ T cells from PBMCs. Source of these receptors: a human donor in good health.

This clonotype was seen only once. V and J are TRBV7-2 and TRBJ2-3; D is perhaps TRBD1 or TRBD2 (6 bases each). With 0 bases removed from V and 0 bases from J, the gap between germline ends came to 13 bases. CDR3 size: 17 residues. The germline V gene encodes CDR1 SGHTA and CDR2 FQGNSA. The CDR3 sequence: CASSLAGGLLSTDTQYF. The DNA for the CDR3 is TGTGCCAGCAGCTTAGCCGGGGGCCTATTGAGCACAGATACGCAGTATTTT.

The chain employs TRBV20-1 and TRBJ2-1, with 8 positions matching TRBD2. J gave up 0 bases and V 0 bases, and 10 bases lay outside the gene matches. The germline CDR1 and CDR2 sequences are DFQATT and SNEGSKA (reference sequence). CDR3 length: 18 residues. The CDR3 loop is CSARDIRRGASSYNEQFF. The CDR3 DNA sequence: TGCAGTGCTAGAGACATCCGGCGGGGGGCCTCCTCCTACAATGAGCAGTTCTTC.

This chain joins TRBV4-3 and TRBJ2-1; 9 bases are a match to TRBD2. The J segment lost 10 bases and the V segment lost 0 bases, leaving 10 bases of the junction unmatched. Looked up from germline, CDR1 is LGHNA and CDR2 is YSLEER. This CDR3 is 16 amino acids long. CDR3 sequence reads: CASSQDWGLAAREQFF. In nucleotides, the CDR3 is TGCGCCAGCAGCCAAGACTGGGGACTAGCTGCAAGGGAGCAGTTCTTC.

The chain has TRBV5-1 and TRBJ2-7; D is perhaps TRBD1 or TRBD2 (5 bases each). V was pared by 0 bases and J by 2 bases, with 9 bases between. Germline V CDR1 and CDR2: SGHRS, YFSETQ. There are 14 residues in the CDR3. CDR3 in amino acids: CASSLAGTTYEQYF. CDR3 DNA: TGCGCCAGCAGCTTGGCAGGGACCACCTACGAGCAGTACTTC.

The chain uses TRBV7-9 and TRBJ1-2; possibly TRBD1 for D (6 bases). Per germline, CDR1 SEHNR and CDR2 FQNEAQ (reference sequence). This CDR3 is 16 amino acids long. The V gene lost 0 bases and the J gene lost 5 bases, with 16 bases spanning the gap. The CDR3 DNA reads TGTGCCAGCAGCTTAGCGGGAACAGGGAATGCTTATGGCTACACCTTC. This sequence encodes CASSLAGTGNAYGYTF.

This clonotype has only one observation. The chain uses TRBV6-5 and TRBJ2-6; D is ambiguous. V shed 4 bases and J shed 1 base, with 2 bases lying between them. The germline V gene encodes CDR1 MNHEY and CDR2 SVGAGI. The CDR3 consists of 13 residues. CDR3 sequence reads: CASSLSGANVLTF. The CDR3 DNA is TGTGCCAGCAGTTTATCTGGGGCCAACGTCCTGACTTTC.

The chain couples TRBV12-5 to TRBJ2-7, with 8 positions matching TRBD1. From germline, CDR1 is LGHNT and CDR2 FRNRAP. After removal of 0 bases from V and 5 bases from J, the junction contained 6 bases not matched to a gene. This CDR3 is built from 15 residues. The CDR3 sequence is CASGLVPDRDHEQYF. CDR3 in DNA: TGTGCTAGTGGTTTGGTCCCGGACAGGGACCACGAGCAGTACTTC.

The chain carries TRBV6-2 or TRBV6-3 and TRBJ2-3, with D possibly being TRBD2 (6 bases). There are 15 residues in the CDR3. The germline V gene has CDR1 MNHEY and CDR2 SVGEGT. V lost 6 bases and J 4 bases, leaving 17 bases between the germline ends. CDR3: CASRKFSGASDTQYF. The CDR3 bases are TGTGCCAGCAGAAAATTTAGCGGAGCGTCAGATACGCAGTATTTT.